This T cell receptor beta chain was retrieved from a study of cytomegalovirus exposure and HLA in healthy donors. The PCR contained 60 Vbeta and 13 Jbeta primers. Method: immunoSEQ multiplex PCR; TCRdb's copy keeps in-frame clones and lacks some. The data contain 120,000 to 150,000 clones, roughly 80% of them singletons. The germline V and J ends were trimmed by 3 bases and 1 base, with 9 bases remaining between them. This CDR3 comprises 14 residues. CDR1 is MDHEN, CDR2 SYDVKM, per germline. The chain recombines TRBV28 with TRBJ1-1; D remains unclear. The clonotype originates from a woman aged 40 to 50 in good health and CMV-seropositive. Sequenced material: PBMCs. The CDR3 sequence: CASSLIPGNTEAFF. In nucleotides, the CDR3 is TGTGCCAGCAGTTTGATACCAGGGAACACTGAAGCTTTCTTT.